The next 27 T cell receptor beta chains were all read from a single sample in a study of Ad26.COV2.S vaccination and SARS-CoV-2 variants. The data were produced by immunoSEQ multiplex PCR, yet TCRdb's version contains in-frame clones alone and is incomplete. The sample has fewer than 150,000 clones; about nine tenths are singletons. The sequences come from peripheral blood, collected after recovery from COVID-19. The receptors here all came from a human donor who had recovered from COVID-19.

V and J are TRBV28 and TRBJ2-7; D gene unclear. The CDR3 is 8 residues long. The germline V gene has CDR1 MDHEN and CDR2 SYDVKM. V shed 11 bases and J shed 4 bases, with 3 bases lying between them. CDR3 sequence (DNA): TGTGCCGCGTACGAGCAGTACTTC. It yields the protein CAAYEQYF. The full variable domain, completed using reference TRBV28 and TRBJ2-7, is DVKVTQSSRYLVKRTGEKVFLECVQDMDHENMFWYRQDPGLGLRLIYFSYDVKMKEKGDIPEGYSVSREKKERFSLILESASTNQTSMYLCAAYEQYFGPGTRLTVT.

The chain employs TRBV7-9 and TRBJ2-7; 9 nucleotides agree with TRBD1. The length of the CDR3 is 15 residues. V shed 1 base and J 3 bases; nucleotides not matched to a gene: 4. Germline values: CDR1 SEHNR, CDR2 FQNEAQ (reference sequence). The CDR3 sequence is CASSLEGQGLYEQYF. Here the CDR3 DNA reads TGTGCCAGCAGCTTAGAGGGACAGGGACTCTACGAGCAGTACTTC.

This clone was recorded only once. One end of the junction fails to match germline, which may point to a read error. The DNA for the CDR3 is TGTGCCAGTAGGATAGCGGAGACAGATACGCAGTATTTT. Protein: CASRIAETDTQYF. The chain uses TRBV19 and TRBJ2-3, with D perhaps TRBD2 (6 bases). Germline assignment: CDR1 LNHDA and CDR2 SQIVND (reference sequence). This CDR3 has 13 residues.

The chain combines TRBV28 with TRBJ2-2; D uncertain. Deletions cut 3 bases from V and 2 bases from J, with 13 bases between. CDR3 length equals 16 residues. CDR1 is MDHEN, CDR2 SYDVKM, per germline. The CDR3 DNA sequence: TGTGCCAGCAGTTTCCCACCTGGCCTTAACACCGGGGAGCTGTTTTTT. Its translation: CASSFPPGLNTGELFF.

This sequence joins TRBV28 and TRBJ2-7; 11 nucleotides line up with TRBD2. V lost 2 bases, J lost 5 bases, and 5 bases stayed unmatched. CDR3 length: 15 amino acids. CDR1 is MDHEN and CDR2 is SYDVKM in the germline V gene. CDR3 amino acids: CASSLRTSGFHEQYF. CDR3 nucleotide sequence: TGTGCCAGCAGTTTACGGACTAGCGGGTTCCACGAGCAGTACTTC.

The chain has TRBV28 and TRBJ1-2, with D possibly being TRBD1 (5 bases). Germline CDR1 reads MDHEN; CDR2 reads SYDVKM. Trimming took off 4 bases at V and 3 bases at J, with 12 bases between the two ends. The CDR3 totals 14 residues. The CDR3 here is CASSYGAEHYGYTF. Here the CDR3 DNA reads TGTGCCAGCAGTTATGGGGCAGAACACTATGGCTACACCTTC.

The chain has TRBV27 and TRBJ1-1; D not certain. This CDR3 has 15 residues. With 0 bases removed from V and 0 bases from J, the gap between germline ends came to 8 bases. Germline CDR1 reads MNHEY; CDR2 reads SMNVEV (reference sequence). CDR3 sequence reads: CASSLSEELNTEAFF. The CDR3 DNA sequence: TGTGCCAGCAGTTTATCGGAGGAACTGAACACTGAAGCTTTCTTT.

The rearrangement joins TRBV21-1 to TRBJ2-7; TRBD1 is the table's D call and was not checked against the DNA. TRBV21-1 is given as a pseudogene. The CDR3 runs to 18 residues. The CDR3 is CASSKARRDRPTSYEQYF. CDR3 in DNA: TGTGCCAGCAGCAAAGCGCGTCGGGACAGACCCACCTCCTACGAGCAGTACTTC.

CDR3 loop: CASSSPAGVSTDTQYF. Here the CDR3 DNA reads TGTGCCAGCAGCTCCCCGGCCGGGGTTAGCACAGATACGCAGTATTTT. The J gene is TRBJ2-3, the V gene TRBV5-6, with D perhaps TRBD2 (5 bases). Trimming stripped 3 bases from V and 0 bases from J, with 14 bases between. The CDR3 covers 16 residues. Germline CDR1 reads SGHDT; CDR2 reads YYEEEE.

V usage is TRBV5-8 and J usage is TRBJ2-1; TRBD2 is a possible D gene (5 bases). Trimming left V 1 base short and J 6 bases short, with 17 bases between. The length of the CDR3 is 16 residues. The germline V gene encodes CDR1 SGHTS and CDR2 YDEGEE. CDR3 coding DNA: TGTGCCAGCAGCTTGCCCCCCCGGAGGCAAAGCAATGAGCAGTTCTTC. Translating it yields CASSLPPRRQSNEQFF.

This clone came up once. Here the CDR3 DNA reads TGTGCCAGCAGCCTAACAGACCCGAACACTGAAGCTTTCTTT. This encodes CASSLTDPNTEAFF. The gene calls are TRBV11-2 and TRBJ1-1; D is unresolved. The CDR3 has 14 residues. Germline loops: CDR1 SGHAT, CDR2 FQNNGV. Trimming removed 5 bases at V and 1 base at J, with 11 bases between.

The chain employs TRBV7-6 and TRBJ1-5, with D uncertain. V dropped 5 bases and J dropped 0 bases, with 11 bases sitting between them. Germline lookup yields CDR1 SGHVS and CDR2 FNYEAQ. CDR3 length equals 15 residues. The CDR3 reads CASSPDGSSNQPQHF. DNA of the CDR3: TGTGCCAGCAGCCCGGACGGATCTAGCAATCAGCCCCAGCATTTT. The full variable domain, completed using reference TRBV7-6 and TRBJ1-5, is GAGVSQSPRYKVTKRGQDVALRCDPISGHVSLYWYRQALGQGPEFLTYFNYEAQQDKSGLPNDRFSAERPEGSISTLTIQRTEQRDSAMYRCASSPDGSSNQPQHFGDGTRLSIL.

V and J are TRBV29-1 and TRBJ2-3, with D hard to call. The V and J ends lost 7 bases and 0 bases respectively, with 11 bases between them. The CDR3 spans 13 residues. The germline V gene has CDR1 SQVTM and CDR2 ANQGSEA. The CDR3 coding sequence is TGCAGCGCTAAGACGTGGAGCACAGATACGCAGTATTTT. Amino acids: CSAKTWSTDTQYF.

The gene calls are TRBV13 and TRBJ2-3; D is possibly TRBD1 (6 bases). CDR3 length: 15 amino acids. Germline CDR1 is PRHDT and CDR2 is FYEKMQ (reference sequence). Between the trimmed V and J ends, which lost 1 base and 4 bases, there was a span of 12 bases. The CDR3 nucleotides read TGTGCCAGCAGCTTAGAAGGGGGAATGGCAGATACGCAGTATTTT. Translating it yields CASSLEGGMADTQYF.

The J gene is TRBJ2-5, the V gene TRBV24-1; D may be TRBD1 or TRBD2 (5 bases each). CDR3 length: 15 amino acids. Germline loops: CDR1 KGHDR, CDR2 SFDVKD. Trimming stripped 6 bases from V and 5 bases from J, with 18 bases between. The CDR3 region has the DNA TGTGCCACCAGTCGGGGATCAGGGAACGGGGAGACCCAGTACTTC. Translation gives CATSRGSGNGETQYF.

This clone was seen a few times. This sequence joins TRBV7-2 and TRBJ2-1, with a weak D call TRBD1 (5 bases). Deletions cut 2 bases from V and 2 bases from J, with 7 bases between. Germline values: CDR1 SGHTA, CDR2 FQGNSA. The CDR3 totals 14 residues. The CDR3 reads CASSLSTAYNEQFF. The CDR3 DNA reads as TGTGCCAGCAGCTTATCGACAGCCTACAATGAGCAGTTCTTC.

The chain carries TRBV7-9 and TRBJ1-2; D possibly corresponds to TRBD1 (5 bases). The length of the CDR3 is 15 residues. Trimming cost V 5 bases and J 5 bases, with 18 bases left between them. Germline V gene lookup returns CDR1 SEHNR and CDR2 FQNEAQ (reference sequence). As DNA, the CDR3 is TGTGCCAGCAGCCGGGACCTCCTGGGGGATTATGGCTACACCTTC. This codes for CASSRDLLGDYGYTF.

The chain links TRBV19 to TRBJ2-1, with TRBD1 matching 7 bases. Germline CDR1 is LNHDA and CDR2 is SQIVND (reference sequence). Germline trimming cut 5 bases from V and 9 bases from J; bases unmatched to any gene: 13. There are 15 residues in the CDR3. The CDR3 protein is CASSSHLGQLVEQFF. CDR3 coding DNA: TGTGCCAGTAGTTCTCACCTGGGACAGCTTGTTGAGCAGTTCTTC.

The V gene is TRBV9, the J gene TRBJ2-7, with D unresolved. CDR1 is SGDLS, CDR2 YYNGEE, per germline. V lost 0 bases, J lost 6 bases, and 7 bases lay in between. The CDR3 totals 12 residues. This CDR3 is CASSVGKGEQYF. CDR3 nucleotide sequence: TGTGCCAGCAGCGTAGGAAAGGGCGAGCAGTACTTC.

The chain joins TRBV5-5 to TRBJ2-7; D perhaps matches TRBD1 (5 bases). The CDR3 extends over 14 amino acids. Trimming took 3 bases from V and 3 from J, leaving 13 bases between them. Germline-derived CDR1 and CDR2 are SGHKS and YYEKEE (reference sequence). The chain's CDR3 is CASSWMDTFYEQYF. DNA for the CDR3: TGTGCCAGCAGCTGGATGGACACTTTCTACGAGCAGTACTTC.

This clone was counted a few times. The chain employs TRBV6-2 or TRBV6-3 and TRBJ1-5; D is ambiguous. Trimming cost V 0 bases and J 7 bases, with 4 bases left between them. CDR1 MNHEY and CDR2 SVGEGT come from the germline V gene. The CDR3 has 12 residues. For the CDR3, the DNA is TGTGCCAGCAGTTACTCGTGGCAGCCCCAGCATTTT. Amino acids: CASSYSWQPQHF.

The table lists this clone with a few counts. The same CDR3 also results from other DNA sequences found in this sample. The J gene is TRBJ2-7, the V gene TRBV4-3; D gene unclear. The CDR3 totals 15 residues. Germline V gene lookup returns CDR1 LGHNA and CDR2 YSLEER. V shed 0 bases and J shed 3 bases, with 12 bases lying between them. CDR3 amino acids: CASSQENSDLYEQYF. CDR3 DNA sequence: TGCGCCAGCAGCCAAGAAAACAGCGACCTCTACGAGCAGTACTTC.

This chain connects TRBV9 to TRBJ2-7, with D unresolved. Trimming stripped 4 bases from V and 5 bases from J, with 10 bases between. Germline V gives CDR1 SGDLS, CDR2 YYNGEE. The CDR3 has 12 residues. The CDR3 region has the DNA TGTGCCAGCAGCTCGCCCGGCGACGAGCAGTACTTC. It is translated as CASSSPGDEQYF.

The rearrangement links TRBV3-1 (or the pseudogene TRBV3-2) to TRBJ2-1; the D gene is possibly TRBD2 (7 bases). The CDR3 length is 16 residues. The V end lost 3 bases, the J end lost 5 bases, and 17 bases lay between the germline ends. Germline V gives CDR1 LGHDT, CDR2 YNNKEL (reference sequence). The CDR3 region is CASSHRLTGGHNEQFF. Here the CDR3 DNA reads TGTGCCAGCAGCCATCGATTGACGGGGGGCCACAATGAGCAGTTCTTC.

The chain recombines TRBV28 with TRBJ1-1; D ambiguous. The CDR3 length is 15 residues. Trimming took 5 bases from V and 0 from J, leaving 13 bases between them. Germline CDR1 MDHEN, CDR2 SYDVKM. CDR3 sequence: CASSLHGLMNTEAFF. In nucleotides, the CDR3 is TGTGCCAGCAGTCTACATGGCTTAATGAACACTGAAGCTTTCTTT.

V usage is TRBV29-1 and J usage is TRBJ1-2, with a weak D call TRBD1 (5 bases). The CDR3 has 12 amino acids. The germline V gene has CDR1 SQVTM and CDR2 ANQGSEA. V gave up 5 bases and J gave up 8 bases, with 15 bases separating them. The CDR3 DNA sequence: TGCAGCGTTCAAAATCAGGGATCCGGCTACACCTTC. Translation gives CSVQNQGSGYTF.

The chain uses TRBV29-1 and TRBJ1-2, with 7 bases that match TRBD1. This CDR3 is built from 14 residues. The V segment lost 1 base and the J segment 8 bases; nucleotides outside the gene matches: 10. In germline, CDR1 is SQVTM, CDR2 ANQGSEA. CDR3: CSVEVGDRDSGYTF. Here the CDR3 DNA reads TGCAGCGTTGAAGTAGGCGATAGGGACAGCGGCTACACCTTC.